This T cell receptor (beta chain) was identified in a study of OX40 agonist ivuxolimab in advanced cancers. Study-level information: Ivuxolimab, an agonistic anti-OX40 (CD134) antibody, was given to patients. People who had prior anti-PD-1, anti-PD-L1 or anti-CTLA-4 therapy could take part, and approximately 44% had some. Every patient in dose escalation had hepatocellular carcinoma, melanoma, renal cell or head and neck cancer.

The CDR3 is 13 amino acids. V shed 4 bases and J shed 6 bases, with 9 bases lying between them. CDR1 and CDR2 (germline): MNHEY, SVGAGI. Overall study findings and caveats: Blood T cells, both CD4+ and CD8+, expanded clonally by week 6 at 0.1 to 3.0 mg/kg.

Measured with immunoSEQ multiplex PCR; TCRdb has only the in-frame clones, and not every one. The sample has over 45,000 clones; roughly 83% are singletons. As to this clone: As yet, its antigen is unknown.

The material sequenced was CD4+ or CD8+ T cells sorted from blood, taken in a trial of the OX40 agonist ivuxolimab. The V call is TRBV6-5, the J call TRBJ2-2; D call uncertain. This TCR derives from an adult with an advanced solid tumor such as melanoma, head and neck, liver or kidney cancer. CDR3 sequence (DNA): TGTGCCAGCAGTTTAGGGCAATCCGGGGAGCTGTTTTTT. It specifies CASSLGQSGELFF.